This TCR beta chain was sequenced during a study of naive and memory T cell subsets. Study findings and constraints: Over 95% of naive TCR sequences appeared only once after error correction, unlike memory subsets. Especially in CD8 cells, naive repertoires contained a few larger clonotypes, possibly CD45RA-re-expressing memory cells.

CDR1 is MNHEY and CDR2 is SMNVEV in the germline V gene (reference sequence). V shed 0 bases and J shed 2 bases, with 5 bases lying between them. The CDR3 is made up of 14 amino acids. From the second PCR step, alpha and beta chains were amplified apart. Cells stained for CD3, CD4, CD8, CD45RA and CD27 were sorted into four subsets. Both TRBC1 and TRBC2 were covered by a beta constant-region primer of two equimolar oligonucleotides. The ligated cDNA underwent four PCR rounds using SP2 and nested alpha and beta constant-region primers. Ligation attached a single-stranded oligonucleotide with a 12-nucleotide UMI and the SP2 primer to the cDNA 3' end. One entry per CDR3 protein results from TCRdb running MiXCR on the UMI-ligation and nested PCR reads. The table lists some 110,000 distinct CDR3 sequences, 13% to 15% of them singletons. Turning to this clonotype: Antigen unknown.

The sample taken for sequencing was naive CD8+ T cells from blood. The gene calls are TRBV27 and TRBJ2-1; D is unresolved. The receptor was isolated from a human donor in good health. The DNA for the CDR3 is TGTGCCAGCAGTTTATCCGCTGCCTACAATGAGCAGTTCTTC. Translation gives CASSLSAAYNEQFF.